This TCR beta chain was observed in a study of CD8 T cells in Susac syndrome. Germline loops: CDR1 SGHAT, CDR2 FQDESV (reference sequence). The CDR3 runs 20 residues. Germline trimming cut 5 bases from V and 0 bases from J; bases unmatched to any gene: 22. CD8+ and CD4+ T cells taken from blood had their TCR beta sequenced. The healthy controls were matched to patients by age and sex. Reverse transcription of about 0.45 to 1 ug RNA was performed with random hexamers. The method of amplification for TCR beta CDR3 was immunoSEQ multiplex PCR, covering 54 Vbeta and 13 Jbeta. TCRdb fed the immunoSEQ multiplex PCR reads into MiXCR, producing one record per CDR3 protein. The data show under 25,000 distinct CDR3 sequences, around 94% seen once.

The source material was CD8+ T cells from PBMCs. The chain joins TRBV11-1 to TRBJ2-7; 7 nucleotides match TRBD1. The receptor was isolated from a human donor in good health. This CDR3 reads CASSMLTGTARNLYSYEQYF. Written as DNA, the CDR3 is TGTGCCAGCAGCATGCTTACTGGGACAGCCCGAAACTTATACTCCTACGAGCAGTACTTC.